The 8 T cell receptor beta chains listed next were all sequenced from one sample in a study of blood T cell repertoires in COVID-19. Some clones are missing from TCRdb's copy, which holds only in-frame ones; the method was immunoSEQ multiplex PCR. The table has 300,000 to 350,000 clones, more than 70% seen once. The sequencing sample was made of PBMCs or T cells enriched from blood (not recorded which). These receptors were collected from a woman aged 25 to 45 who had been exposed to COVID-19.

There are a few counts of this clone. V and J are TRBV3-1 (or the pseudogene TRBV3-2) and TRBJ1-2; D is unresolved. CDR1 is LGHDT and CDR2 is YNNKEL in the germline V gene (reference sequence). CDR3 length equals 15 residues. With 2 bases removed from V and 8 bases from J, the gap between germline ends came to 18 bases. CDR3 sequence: CASSQLAYVGNGYTF. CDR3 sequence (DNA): TGTGCCAGCAGCCAATTAGCCTACGTGGGTAACGGCTACACCTTC.

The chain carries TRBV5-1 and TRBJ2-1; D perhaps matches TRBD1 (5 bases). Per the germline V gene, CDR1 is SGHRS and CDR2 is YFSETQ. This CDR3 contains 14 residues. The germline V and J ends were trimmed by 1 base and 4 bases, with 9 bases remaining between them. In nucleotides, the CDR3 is TGCGCCAGCAGCTTGCAGGGTAATTACAATGAGCAGTTCTTC. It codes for CASSLQGNYNEQFF.

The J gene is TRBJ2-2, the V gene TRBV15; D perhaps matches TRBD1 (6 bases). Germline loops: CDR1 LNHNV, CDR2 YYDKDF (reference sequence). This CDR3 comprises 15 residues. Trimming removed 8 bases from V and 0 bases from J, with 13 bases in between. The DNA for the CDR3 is TGTGCCACCTGGGCCAGGGGCCCGAACACCGGGGAGCTGTTTTTT. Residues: CATWARGPNTGELFF.

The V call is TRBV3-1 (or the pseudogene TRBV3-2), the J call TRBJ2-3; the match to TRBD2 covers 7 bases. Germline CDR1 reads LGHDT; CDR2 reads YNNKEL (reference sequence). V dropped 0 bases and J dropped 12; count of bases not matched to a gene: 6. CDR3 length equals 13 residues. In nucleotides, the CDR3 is TGTGCCAGCAGCCAAGAGGGGTGGGACTATCAGTATTTT. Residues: CASSQEGWDYQYF.

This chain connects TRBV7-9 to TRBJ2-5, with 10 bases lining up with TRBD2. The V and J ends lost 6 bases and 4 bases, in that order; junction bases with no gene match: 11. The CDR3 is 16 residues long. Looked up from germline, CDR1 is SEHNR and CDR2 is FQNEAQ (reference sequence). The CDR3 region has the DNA TGTGCCAGCAGTTCCTTGGCTAGCGGGAGTGGAGAGACCCAGTACTTC. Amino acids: CASSSLASGSGETQYF.

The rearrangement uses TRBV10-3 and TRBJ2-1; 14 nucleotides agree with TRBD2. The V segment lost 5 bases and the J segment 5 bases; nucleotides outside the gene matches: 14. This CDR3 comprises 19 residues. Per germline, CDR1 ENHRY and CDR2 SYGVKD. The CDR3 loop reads CAISRPGLAGVTGDNEQFF. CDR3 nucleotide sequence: TGTGCCATCAGTAGACCGGGACTAGCGGGAGTCACAGGAGACAATGAGCAGTTCTTC.

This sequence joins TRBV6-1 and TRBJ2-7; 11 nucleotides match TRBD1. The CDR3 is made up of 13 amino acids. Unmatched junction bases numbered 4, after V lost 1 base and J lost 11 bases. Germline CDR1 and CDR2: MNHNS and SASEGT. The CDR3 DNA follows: TGTGCCAGCAGTGAAGGGGGACAGGGGGTAAAGTACTTC. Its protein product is CASSEGGQGVKYF.

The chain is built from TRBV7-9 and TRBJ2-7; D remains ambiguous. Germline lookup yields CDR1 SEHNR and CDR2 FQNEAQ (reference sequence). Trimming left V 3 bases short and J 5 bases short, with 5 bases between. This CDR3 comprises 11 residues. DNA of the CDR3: TGTGCCAGCAGCTTGTCTGACGAGCAGTACTTC. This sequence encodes CASSLSDEQYF.